Listed here are 13 T cell receptor beta chains from one sample, sequenced in a study of T cell changes during pregnancy in multiple sclerosis. Clones were read by immunoSEQ multiplex PCR, and TCRdb kept only the in-frame ones, dropping some. The table shows roughly 49,000 clones, with roughly 93% occurring only once. Sequenced here: CD8+ T cells from peripheral blood mononuclear cells, sampled after pregnancy. These receptors all stem from a female donor with multiple sclerosis, enrolled in a pregnancy study.

This sequence joins TRBV2 and TRBJ2-7; 8 nucleotides line up with TRBD2. The germline CDR1 and CDR2 sequences are SNHLY and FYNNEI. V lost 4 bases to trimming and J lost 4 bases; unmatched junction nucleotides: 9. This CDR3 contains 15 residues. CDR3 loop: CASSGGSGSSYEQYF. DNA of the CDR3: TGTGCCAGCAGTGGAGGGAGCGGGAGTTCTTACGAGCAGTACTTC.

The V call is TRBV4-2, the J call TRBJ1-2; 12 nucleotides agree with TRBD1. CDR1 and CDR2 (germline): LGHNA, YNFKEQ. The V gene end was trimmed by 4 bases and the J gene end by 8 bases; junction bases not matched to a gene: 2. The CDR3 loop spans 13 amino acids. The CDR3 spells CASSPGTGGGYTF. The CDR3, as DNA: TGTGCCAGCAGCCCCGGGACAGGGGGCGGCTACACCTTC.

V gene TRBV27 combines with J gene TRBJ2-7; D call uncertain. Germline CDR1 and CDR2: MNHEY and SMNVEV (reference sequence). The CDR3 loop spans 16 amino acids. Trimming removed 3 bases from V and 3 bases from J, with 18 bases in between. In DNA form, the CDR3 reads TGTGCCAGCAGTTTTACCCCCCTTGGCGGAGACTACGAGCAGTACTTC. Translation: CASSFTPLGGDYEQYF.

A single count supports this clone. The rearrangement links TRBV7-8 to TRBJ1-1, with a possible D match to TRBD1 (5 bases). Per germline, CDR1 SGHVS and CDR2 FQNEAQ. There are 16 residues in the CDR3. The germline V and J ends were trimmed by 2 bases and 5 bases, with 18 bases remaining between them. The CDR3 nucleotides read TGTGCCAGCAGCTTACCCCCAGGGTCCAAGGGAACTGAAGCTTTCTTT. Translation: CASSLPPGSKGTEAFF.

The chain carries TRBV9 and TRBJ2-3, with D possibly being TRBD2 (5 bases). V was pared by 4 bases and J by 3 bases, with 15 bases between. This CDR3 contains 15 residues. In germline, CDR1 is SGDLS, CDR2 YYNGEE. This CDR3 is CASSLSASGTDTQYF. CDR3 in DNA: TGTGCCAGCAGCTTATCCGCCTCGGGGACAGATACGCAGTATTTT. The whole variable domain, filled in from reference TRBV9 and TRBJ2-3, reads DSGVTQTPKHLITATGQRVTLRCSPRSGDLSVYWYQQSLDQGLQFLIQYYNGEERAKGNILERFSAQQFPDLHSELNLSSLELGDSALYFCASSLSASGTDTQYFGPGTRLTVL.

V and J are TRBV7-3 and TRBJ2-1; possible D gene TRBD2, 5 bases. V lost 4 bases and J lost 4, with 17 bases in between. Germline V gene data show CDR1 as SGHTA and CDR2 as FQGTGA. The CDR3 is made up of 16 amino acids. The CDR3 nucleotides are TGTGCCAGCAGCTCCTTGGCCCTTAGCGAGTACAATGAGCAGTTCTTC. This encodes CASSSLALSEYNEQFF.

V and J are TRBV4-1 and TRBJ2-1; D uncertain. V lost 1 base and J lost 4, with 11 bases in between. Germline-derived CDR1 and CDR2 are MGHRA and YSYEKL. The CDR3 extends over 15 amino acids. DNA of the CDR3: TGCGCCAGCAGCCAAGTACAGAGCCTTTACAATGAGCAGTTCTTC. This sequence encodes CASSQVQSLYNEQFF.

This clone is a singleton in its sample. This chain joins TRBV9 and TRBJ2-1; D may be TRBD2 (6 bases). Trimming shortened V by 0 bases and J by 9 bases, and 7 bases separated the two germline ends. CDR3 length: 12 amino acids. Germline-derived CDR1 and CDR2 are SGDLS and YYNGEE. CDR3 residues: CASSVVGGEQFF. Written as DNA, the CDR3 is TGTGCCAGCAGCGTAGTCGGGGGTGAGCAGTTCTTC.

This chain uses TRBV27 with TRBJ2-7, with TRBD2 matching over 7 bases. This CDR3 is 14 amino acids long. V lost 5 bases and J lost 2; bases outside the gene matches: 6. Germline V gene data show CDR1 as MNHEY and CDR2 as SMNVEV (reference sequence). The CDR3 sequence is CASSPSAGAYEQYF. The CDR3, as DNA: TGTGCCAGCAGTCCTTCCGCGGGAGCCTACGAGCAGTACTTC.

The chain couples TRBV28 to TRBJ1-1; D possibly corresponds to TRBD1 (6 bases). CDR3 length: 13 residues. CDR1 is MDHEN and CDR2 is SYDVKM in the germline V gene. The germline V and J ends were trimmed by 6 bases and 4 bases, with 12 bases remaining between them. For the CDR3, the DNA is TGTGCCAGCAGATACACCAGGGGCACTGAAGCTTTCTTT. Its translation: CASRYTRGTEAFF.

J is TRBJ1-2 and V is TRBV4-1; D not resolved. CDR1 is MGHRA, CDR2 YSYEKL, per germline. The CDR3 spans 13 residues. Trimming took off 0 bases at V and 6 bases at J, with 8 bases between the two ends. In nucleotides, the CDR3 is TGCGCCAGCAGCCAAGAGAGGCGAAATGGCTACACCTTC. It translates to CASSQERRNGYTF.

This chain uses TRBV7-8 with TRBJ1-1; TRBD1 matches 7 bases. With V trimmed by 6 bases and J by 3 bases, 4 bases remained unmatched. In germline, CDR1 is SGHVS, CDR2 FQNEAQ. The CDR3 runs 13 residues. The CDR3 nucleotides read TGTGCCAGCAGACTTACAGGGGACACTGAAGCTTTCTTT. This gives the protein CASRLTGDTEAFF.

The chain couples TRBV27 to TRBJ2-3; D is ambiguous. The CDR3 is 14 residues long. V was shortened by 3 bases and J by 2 bases, with 9 bases between the two germline ends. Germline CDR1 reads MNHEY; CDR2 reads SMNVEV (reference sequence). The CDR3 loop is CASSLSQYTDTQYF. Here the CDR3 DNA reads TGTGCCAGCAGTTTGAGCCAATACACAGATACGCAGTATTTT.